These T cell receptor beta chains were read from a single sample in a study of T cell responses to AZD1222 COVID-19 vaccine. Generated by immunoSEQ multiplex PCR, the TCRdb table keeps only in-frame clones and is missing some. The data contain 150,000 to 200,000 clones, approximately 92% of them singletons. The material sequenced was peripheral blood, taken on day 0 of AZD1222 vaccination. The receptors stem from an adult in good health. Both conserved end residues are trimmed from each CDR3.

j_gene: TRBJ2-2; v_gene: TRBV4-2; CDR3aa: ASSQDHAGAHTGELF
j_gene: TRBJ1-1; v_gene: TRBV27; CDR3aa: ASSLSGILNTEAF
j_gene: TRBJ2-2; v_gene: TRBV27; CDR3aa: ASTSNTGELF
j_gene: TRBJ2-1; v_gene: TRBV19; CDR3aa: ASSPISPGLAGSNNEQF
j_gene: TRBJ1-2; v_gene: TRBV29-1; CDR3aa: SVEGIQRDGYT
j_gene: TRBJ2-6; v_gene: TRBV10-3; CDR3aa: AISLSGANVLT
j_gene: TRBJ1-1; v_gene: TRBV29-1; CDR3aa: SVDGNVATEAF
j_gene: TRBJ1-2; v_gene: TRBV9; CDR3aa: ASSAGQGNYGYT
j_gene: TRBJ1-4; v_gene: TRBV12-5; CDR3aa: ASGECRLSEKLF
j_gene: TRBJ1-4; v_gene: TRBV5-1; CDR3aa: ASSPGRESEKLF
j_gene: TRBJ2-5; v_gene: TRBV6-1; CDR3aa: ASSEMEGARETQY
j_gene: TRBJ1-4; v_gene: TRBV19; CDR3aa: ASSWTGGREKLF
j_gene: TRBJ2-3; v_gene: TRBV18; CDR3aa: ASSPPRDRADTQY
j_gene: TRBJ1-3; v_gene: TRBV6-5; CDR3aa: ASKTGLSGNTIY
j_gene: TRBJ1-3; v_gene: TRBV30; CDR3aa: ALEAQGAGNTIY
j_gene: TRBJ1-1; v_gene: TRBV10-3; CDR3aa: AINGGRTDTEAF
j_gene: TRBJ1-2; v_gene: TRBV3-1/TRBV3-2; CDR3aa: ASSGGSYGYT
j_gene: TRBJ2-7; v_gene: TRBV19; CDR3aa: ASSIGGRSYEQY
j_gene: TRBJ2-7; v_gene: TRBV4-3; CDR3aa: ASSQARTGGYEQY
j_gene: TRBJ2-3; v_gene: TRBV4-1; CDR3aa: ASSHITSGTDTQY
j_gene: TRBJ1-1; v_gene: TRBV6-4; CDR3aa: ASSDSGGIGEAF
j_gene: TRBJ1-1; v_gene: TRBV7-3; CDR3aa: ASSSTGFDTEAF
j_gene: TRBJ2-3; v_gene: TRBV6-4; CDR3aa: ASSDSRDFHTDTQY
j_gene: TRBJ1-6; v_gene: TRBV7-9; CDR3aa: ASRRDRVGSPLH
j_gene: TRBJ2-7; v_gene: TRBV6-5; CDR3aa: ASTPGETYEQY
j_gene: TRBJ1-2; v_gene: TRBV10-1; CDR3aa: ATPGQDLSYT
j_gene: TRBJ1-5; v_gene: TRBV12-3/TRBV12-4; CDR3aa: ASSRGEHQPQH
j_gene: TRBJ2-7; v_gene: TRBV6-6; CDR3aa: ASSRDATYEQY
j_gene: TRBJ2-5; v_gene: TRBV9; CDR3aa: ASSVDRGGGQETQY
j_gene: TRBJ2-5; v_gene: TRBV7-2; CDR3aa: ASSLSRTGGLWETQY
j_gene: TRBJ1-4; v_gene: TRBV7-9; CDR3aa: ASRPAEGRKLF
j_gene: TRBJ1-5; v_gene: TRBV18; CDR3aa: ASSPTQGNQPQH
j_gene: TRBJ1-2; v_gene: TRBV19; CDR3aa: ASSIFPIPSGYT
j_gene: TRBJ1-1; v_gene: TRBV19; CDR3aa: ASSIQRNTEAF
j_gene: TRBJ1-3; v_gene: TRBV3-1/TRBV3-2; CDR3aa: ASSRDNPPKGSGNTIY
j_gene: TRBJ2-7; v_gene: TRBV7-9; CDR3aa: ASSLDDSYEQY
j_gene: TRBJ1-1; v_gene: TRBV4-3; CDR3aa: ASSQGQLLNTEAF
j_gene: TRBJ2-7; v_gene: TRBV14; CDR3aa: ASSPRDRGHEQY
j_gene: TRBJ1-5; v_gene: TRBV3-1/TRBV3-2; CDR3aa: ASSQGVVERQPQH
j_gene: TRBJ1-2; v_gene: TRBV2; CDR3aa: ASSEMGRNYGYT
j_gene: TRBJ2-5; v_gene: TRBV9; CDR3aa: ASSTNLGQEAETQY